This TCR beta chain was recovered during a study of blood T cell repertoires in COVID-19. The method was immunoSEQ multiplex PCR; TCRdb's version includes in-frame clones alone and lacks a portion of them. Among under 300,000 clones, around nine tenths were seen once, and the ten largest hold more than 0.8%. The TCR sequence derives from a young man with COVID-19, enrolled during active disease. Sequences were obtained from peripheral blood.

CDR3 in amino acids: CASSLGLAGGIGETQYF. The CDR3 DNA reads TGCGCCAGCAGCTTGGGACTAGCGGGGGGTATCGGGGAGACCCAGTACTTC. The chain has TRBV5-1 and TRBJ2-5; TRBD2 aligns across 13 bases. Trimming removed 0 bases from V and 5 bases from J; junction bases left unmatched: 7. Germline V gene lookup returns CDR1 SGHRS and CDR2 YFSETQ. CDR3 length: 17 residues. Complete variable domain (other parts from reference TRBV5-1 and TRBJ2-5): KAGVTQTPRYLIKTRGQQVTLSCSPISGHRSVSWYQQTPGQGLQFLFEYFSETQRNKGNFPGRFSGRQFSNSRSEMNVSTLELGDSALYLCASSLGLAGGIGETQYFGPGTRLLVL.